This TCR beta chain was recorded in a study of B cell selection in AIRE deficiency. This clone was observed a handful of times. Its specificity is unknown. CDR3 length: 15 residues. The V segment lost 6 bases and the J segment 3 bases; nucleotides outside the gene matches: 11. Germline V lookup: CDR1 MNHNS, CDR2 SASEGT. Study results and caveats: Only about 9% of 3,000 to 4,500 shared Treg sequences were patient-specific; about 30% healthy-specific. AIRE-deficient Tconv and Treg repertoires matched healthy donors in TCRBV, CDR3 length, diversity. Approximately 32% of healthy-donor shared Treg TCRbeta sequences appeared in patient Tconv cells.

The table came from immunoSEQ multiplex PCR; TCRdb's copy has only in-frame clones and leaves some out. The data show over 20,000 clones, about nine tenths seen once. Regulatory T cells were sorted as CD4+CD25hiCD127low/negative. Healthy unrelated donors supplied the control samples. The receptor was derived from a human donor in good health. The sample was CD4+CD25+ Tregs sorted from PBMCs. This chain links TRBV6-1 with TRBJ2-7; 7 nucleotides match TRBD1. Written as DNA, the CDR3 is TGTGCCAGCAGGGACTCCGGGACAGCTCACTACGAGCAGTACTTC. It encodes CASRDSGTAHYEQYF.